Each of the 9 T cell receptor beta chains below was sequenced from the same sample in a study of T cell repertoires in cytomegalovirus infection (dated by TCRdb to 2018 to 2020). These reads were obtained on an Illumina HiSeq 1500. The public reads were reprocessed in TCRdb via fastp at Q25 and MiXCR, keeping in-frame beta chains. Identical CDR3 protein sequences are pooled into one entry, listed with their most common genes and DNA. Counted in this sample were some 800,000 distinct CDR3 sequences; roughly 28% of them appeared once. The top ten clonotypes cover around 13% of the sample. These receptors' targets are unknown. The treatment or condition label here, explained by the study, means: in vitro stimulation with specific CMV peptide epitopes to enrich CMV-specific T cells. This material consisted of cultured CD8+ T cells from PBMCs, taken from culture after CMV antigen stimulation. These receptors came from a human donor in good health (CMV status not recorded). Some clones in this sample may be carry-over from other donors' samples.

This clonotype was seen a handful of times. The chain employs TRBV11-2 and TRBJ2-7; possibly TRBD1 or TRBD2 for D (5 bases each). The CDR3 is 15 amino acids. V was shortened by 5 bases and J by 2 bases, with 16 bases between the two germline ends. Germline V CDR1 and CDR2: SGHAT, FQNNGV. The CDR3: CASSLGMQGPYEQYV. For the CDR3, the DNA is TGTGCCAGCAGCCTAGGAATGCAGGGACCCTACGAGCAGTACGTC.

The chain links TRBV4-1 to TRBJ2-3; D is uncertain. The CDR3 is made up of 15 amino acids. Germline loops: CDR1 MGHRA, CDR2 YSYEKL. The V end lost 0 bases, the J end lost 4 bases, and 11 bases lay between the germline ends. For the CDR3, the DNA is TGCGCCAGCAGCCAAGAAATATTGGTCGCAGATACGCAGTATTTT. As protein: CASSQEILVADTQYF.

The chain uses TRBV29-1 and TRBJ1-2, with D perhaps matching TRBD1 (6 bases). The germline V and J ends were trimmed by 0 bases and 4 bases, with 27 bases remaining between them. The CDR3 is made up of 19 amino acids. CDR1 is SQVTM, CDR2 ANQGSEA, per germline. The CDR3 nucleotides read TGCAGCGTTGAAGATCAAGAATACAGGGCAGGGACTTTCGCCTATGGCTACACCTTC. Protein sequence: CSVEDQEYRAGTFAYGYTF. Combining the CDR3 with reference TRBV29-1 and TRBJ1-2 gives the whole variable domain SAVISQKPSRDICQRGTSLTIQCQVDSQVTMMFWYRQQPGQSLTLIATANQGSEATYESGFVIDKFPISRPNLTFSTLTVSNMSPEDSSIYLCSVEDQEYRAGTFAYGYTFGSGTRLTVV.

The gene calls are TRBV18 and TRBJ2-7; D possibly matches TRBD1 or TRBD2 (5 bases each). The germline gives CDR1 KGHSH, CDR2 LQKENI. V lost 3 bases and J 4 bases, leaving 13 bases between the germline ends. The CDR3 covers 14 residues. CDR3 amino acids: CASSPKDGGYEQYV. The CDR3 DNA reads TGTGCCAGCTCACCGAAAGATGGGGGTTACGAGCAGTACGTC.

The table lists this clonotype with a few counts. The rearrangement joins TRBV27 to TRBJ1-2; the match to TRBD1 covers 9 bases. This CDR3 comprises 14 residues. With 6 bases clipped from V and 4 bases from J, the junction kept 6 bases outside the gene matches. Germline values: CDR1 MNHEY, CDR2 SMNVEV (reference sequence). CDR3 DNA: TGTGCCAGCAGGACCACAGGGGGCCTCTATGGCTACACCTTC. This codes for CASRTTGGLYGYTF.

The rearrangement uses TRBV19 and TRBJ1-5; 8 bases fit TRBD1. J lost 7 bases, V lost 3 bases, and 5 bases had no gene match. The CDR3 loop spans 14 amino acids. Germline V CDR1 and CDR2: LNHDA, SQIVND (reference sequence). CDR3 sequence: CASSMEQGGQPQHF. Written as DNA, the CDR3 is TGTGCCAGTAGTATGGAACAGGGGGGCCAGCCCCAGCATTTT.

The chain employs TRBV2 and TRBJ2-7; TRBD1 matches at 7 bases. The CDR3 spans 15 residues. Germline CDR1 and CDR2: SNHLY and FYNNEI. J gave up 3 bases and V 7 bases, and 12 bases lay outside the gene matches. The CDR3 loop reads CASTPGRGQFYEQYF. Written as DNA, the CDR3 is TGTGCCAGCACCCCCGGTAGGGGACAGTTCTACGAGCAGTACTTC.

Many counts were recorded for this clonotype. The V gene is TRBV12-3 or TRBV12-4, the J gene TRBJ2-4; tentative D call: TRBD2 (5 bases). Trimming pared 3 bases from V and 3 bases from J, leaving 21 bases between. This CDR3 spans 18 amino acids. Written as DNA, the CDR3 is TGTGCCAGCAGTTTCAATCCTGGTGGGAAGGAGGACAAAAACATTCAGTACTTC. It translates to CASSFNPGGKEDKNIQYF.

V usage is TRBV27 and J usage is TRBJ2-5; a possible D gene is TRBD2 (6 bases). The CDR3 extends over 16 amino acids. V was pared by 5 bases and J by 4 bases, with 20 bases between. Germline V gene sequence: CDR1 MNHEY, CDR2 SMNVEV (reference sequence). In nucleotides, the CDR3 is TGTGCCAGCAGTGGCTGGACTACCGCACGGGGAGAGACCCAGTACTTC. Encoded protein: CASSGWTTARGETQYF.